The 10 T cell receptor beta chains below come from one sample, sequenced in a study of cytomegalovirus exposure and HLA in healthy donors. The PCR contained 60 Vbeta and 13 Jbeta primers. Using immunoSEQ multiplex PCR, the repertoire was profiled, and TCRdb retains in-frame clones only, with some absent. In the table there are some 170,000 clones, roughly four fifths of which are singletons. Material for sequencing was PBMCs. The receptors originated from a woman aged 50 to 65 in good health and CMV-seronegative.

The chain links TRBV6-1 to TRBJ1-3, with D possibly TRBD1 on 6 matching bases. The germline V and J ends were trimmed by 6 bases and 3 bases, with 9 bases remaining between them. This CDR3 has 13 residues. Looked up from germline, CDR1 is MNHNS and CDR2 is SASEGT. The CDR3 coding sequence is TGTGCCAGCAGAACAGGGAATGGAAACACCATATATTTT. Translated: CASRTGNGNTIYF.

V usage is TRBV5-8 and J usage is TRBJ2-2, with 8 nucleotides matching TRBD1. Trimming took 2 bases from V and 2 from J; bases not matched to a gene: 2. The CDR3 contains 15 residues. CDR1 and CDR2 (germline): SGHTS, YDEGEE. As DNA, the CDR3 is TGTGCCAGCAGCTTCGACAGGGGCAACACCGGGGAGCTGTTTTTT. It translates to CASSFDRGNTGELFF.

This clone occurred once. The rearrangement joins TRBV6-1 to TRBJ1-2; 7 bases map to TRBD1. Unmatched junction bases numbered 4, after V lost 2 bases and J lost 1 base. Germline V gene lookup returns CDR1 MNHNS and CDR2 SASEGT. The CDR3 length is 15 residues. The CDR3 is CASSELQGVNYGYTF. CDR3 in DNA: TGTGCCAGCAGTGAATTGCAGGGGGTTAACTATGGCTACACCTTC.

V and J are TRBV5-1 and TRBJ2-7; possibly TRBD1 for D (6 bases). This CDR3 has 15 amino acids. Trimming left V 0 bases short and J 2 bases short, with 12 bases between. From germline, CDR1 is SGHRS and CDR2 YFSETQ. In DNA, the CDR3 is TGCGCCAGCAGCTTGGCCCAGGGGATCACCTACGAGCAGTACTTC. Translating gives CASSLAQGITYEQYF.

The rearrangement uses TRBV19 and TRBJ1-5, with D hard to call. CDR1 and CDR2 (germline): LNHDA, SQIVND (reference sequence). This CDR3 is built from 16 residues. The germline V and J ends were trimmed by 10 bases and 0 bases, with 19 bases remaining between them. Written as DNA, the CDR3 is TGTGCCACCTCTTGGTTTGGCTTAAATAGCAATCAGCCCCAGCATTTT. It yields the protein CATSWFGLNSNQPQHF.

V and J are TRBV7-2 and TRBJ1-4; D is undetermined. Trimming took off 7 bases at V and 0 bases at J, with 9 bases between the two ends. The CDR3 totals 14 residues. Germline V gives CDR1 SGHTA, CDR2 FQGNSA. CDR3 sequence reads: CASTLSTTNEKLFF. DNA for the CDR3: TGTGCCAGCACCCTCAGTACAACTAATGAAAAACTGTTTTTT.

This rearrangement joins TRBV5-8 to TRBJ2-1; 10 positions match TRBD1. V gave up 5 bases and J gave up 4 bases; unmatched junction bases: 9. This CDR3 region has 16 residues. Germline CDR1 is SGHTS and CDR2 is YDEGEE. This chain's CDR3 is CASSRFSGQGYNEQFF. The CDR3 DNA reads TGTGCCAGCAGTCGTTTTTCGGGACAGGGGTACAATGAGCAGTTCTTC. Filled out from reference TRBV5-8 and TRBJ2-1, the complete variable domain reads EAGVTQSPTHLIKTRGQQATLRCSPISGHTSVYWYQQALGLGLQFLLWYDEGEERNRGNFPPRFSGRQFPNYSSELNVNALELEDSALYLCASSRFSGQGYNEQFFGPGTRLTVL.

The chain uses TRBV6-5 and TRBJ2-1; 7 nucleotides align to TRBD1. CDR1 is MNHEY, CDR2 SVGAGI, per germline. Trimming removed 6 bases from V and 5 bases from J; junction bases left unmatched: 7. The CDR3 loop spans 14 amino acids. The CDR3 DNA is TGTGCCAGCAGCCCGCAGGGGGTTCACAATGAGCAGTTCTTC. This translates into CASSPQGVHNEQFF.

This chain uses TRBV5-1 with TRBJ1-1; no clear D. Germline V gene data show CDR1 as SGHRS and CDR2 as YFSETQ. CDR3 length: 12 amino acids. Trimming removed 4 bases from V and 6 bases from J, with 10 bases in between. The CDR3 loop reads CASSRGKSEAFF. The CDR3 DNA reads TGCGCCAGCAGCAGAGGAAAGTCTGAAGCTTTCTTT.

This rearrangement joins TRBV5-4 to TRBJ2-2; 9 nucleotides match TRBD2. This CDR3 region has 19 residues. The V gene's germline CDR1 is SGHNT and CDR2 YYREEE (reference sequence). Unmatched junction bases numbered 14, after V lost 0 bases and J lost 5 bases. CDR3 loop: CASSLVSGGGRASTGELFF. In DNA, the CDR3 is TGTGCCAGCAGCTTGGTGTCGGGAGGCGGGAGGGCCTCTACCGGGGAGCTGTTTTTT.